This paragraph reports one T cell receptor (beta chain). The target antigen is unknown. The data originate from a study of T and B cells in COVID-19 patients. Study-wide results and caveats: Sorted SARS-CoV-2-responsive or tetramer+ T cells and CD4+, regulatory and CD8+ subsets were not yet sequenced. Clonality of TRB repertoires was high in active COVID-19; recovery brought above-healthy diversity and richness.

TRB rearrangements were amplified by multiplex PCR with BIOMED2 TRB-A/B primers. TCRdb re-called the multiplex PCR reads through MiXCR, storing one row per CDR3 protein. The sample holds about 21,000 distinct CDR3 sequences, under 35% seen once. From blood, about 240-550 ng of genomic DNA served as TRB template. The CDR3 runs 17 residues. Germline loops: CDR1 DFQATT, CDR2 SNEGSKA (reference sequence). Unmatched junction bases numbered 7, after V lost 0 bases and J lost 2 bases. V is TRBV20-1 and J is TRBJ2-3; 11 positions agree with TRBD2. This TCR was sampled from a human donor who had recovered from COVID-19. Sequenced material: blood. The CDR3 region is CSARDGTSGLNTDTQYF. The DNA for the CDR3 is TGCAGTGCTAGAGATGGGACTAGCGGCCTGAACACAGATACGCAGTATTTT.